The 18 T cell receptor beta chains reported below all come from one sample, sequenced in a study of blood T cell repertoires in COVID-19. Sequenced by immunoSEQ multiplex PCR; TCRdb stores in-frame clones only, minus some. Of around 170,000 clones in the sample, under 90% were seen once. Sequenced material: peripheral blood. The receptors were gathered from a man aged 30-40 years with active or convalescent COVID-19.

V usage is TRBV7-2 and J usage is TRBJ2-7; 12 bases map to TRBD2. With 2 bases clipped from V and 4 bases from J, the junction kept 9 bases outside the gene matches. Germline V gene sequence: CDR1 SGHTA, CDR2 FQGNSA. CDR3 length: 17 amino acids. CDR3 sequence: CASSLKVTGTSGYEQYF. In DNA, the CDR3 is TGTGCCAGCAGCTTAAAGGTCACCGGGACTAGCGGGTACGAGCAGTACTTC.

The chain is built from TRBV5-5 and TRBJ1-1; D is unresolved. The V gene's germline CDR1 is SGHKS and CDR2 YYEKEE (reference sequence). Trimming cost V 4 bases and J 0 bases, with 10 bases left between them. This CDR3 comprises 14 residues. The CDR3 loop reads CASSTRAVNTEAFF. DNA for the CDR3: TGTGCCAGCAGCACTAGGGCTGTGAACACTGAAGCTTTCTTT.

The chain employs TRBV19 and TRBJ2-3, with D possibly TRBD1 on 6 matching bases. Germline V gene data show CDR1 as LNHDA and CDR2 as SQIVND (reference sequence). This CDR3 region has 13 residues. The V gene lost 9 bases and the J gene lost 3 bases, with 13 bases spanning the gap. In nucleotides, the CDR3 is TGTGCCAGAGCCAACAGGGTTACAGATACGCAGTATTTT. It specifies CARANRVTDTQYF.

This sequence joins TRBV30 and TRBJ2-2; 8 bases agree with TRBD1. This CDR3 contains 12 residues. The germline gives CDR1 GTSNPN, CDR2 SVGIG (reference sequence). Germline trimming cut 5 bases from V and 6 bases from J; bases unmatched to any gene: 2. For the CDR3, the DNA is TGTGCCTGGGTACAGGGGGCCGGGGAGCTGTTTTTT. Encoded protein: CAWVQGAGELFF.

The CDR3 nucleotides are TGTGCCAGCAGCTTGTCTCGGGTCGGCTATGGCTACACCTTC. This encodes CASSLSRVGYGYTF. The V and J genes are TRBV5-6 and TRBJ1-2; D gene unclear. CDR1 SGHDT and CDR2 YYEEEE come from the germline V gene. Trimming stripped 1 base from V and 4 bases from J, with 11 bases between. There are 14 residues in the CDR3.

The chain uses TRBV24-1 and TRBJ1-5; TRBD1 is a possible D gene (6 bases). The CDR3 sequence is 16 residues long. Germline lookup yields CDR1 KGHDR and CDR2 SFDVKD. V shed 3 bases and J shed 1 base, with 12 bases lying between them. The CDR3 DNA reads TGTGCCACCAGTGATCCCGGGCAGGGGAGCAATCAGCCCCAGCATTTT. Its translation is CATSDPGQGSNQPQHF.

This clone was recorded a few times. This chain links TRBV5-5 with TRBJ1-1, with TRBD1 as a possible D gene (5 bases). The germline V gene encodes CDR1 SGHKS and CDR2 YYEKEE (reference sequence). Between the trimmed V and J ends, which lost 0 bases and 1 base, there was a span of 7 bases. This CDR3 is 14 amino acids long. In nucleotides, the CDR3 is TGTGCCAGCAGCTTGGACAGGACGAACACTGAAGCTTTCTTT. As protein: CASSLDRTNTEAFF.

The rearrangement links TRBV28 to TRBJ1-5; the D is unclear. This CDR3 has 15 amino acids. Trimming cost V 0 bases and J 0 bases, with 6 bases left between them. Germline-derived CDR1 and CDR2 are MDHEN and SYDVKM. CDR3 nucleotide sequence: TGTGCCAGCAGTTTATGGAGGTATAGCAATCAGCCCCAGCATTTT. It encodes CASSLWRYSNQPQHF.

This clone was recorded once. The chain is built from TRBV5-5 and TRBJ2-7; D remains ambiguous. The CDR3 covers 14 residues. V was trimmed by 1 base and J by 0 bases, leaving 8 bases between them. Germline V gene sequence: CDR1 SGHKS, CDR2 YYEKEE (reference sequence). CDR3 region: CASSLRQVSYEQYF. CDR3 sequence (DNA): TGTGCCAGCAGCTTGCGTCAGGTCTCCTACGAGCAGTACTTC.

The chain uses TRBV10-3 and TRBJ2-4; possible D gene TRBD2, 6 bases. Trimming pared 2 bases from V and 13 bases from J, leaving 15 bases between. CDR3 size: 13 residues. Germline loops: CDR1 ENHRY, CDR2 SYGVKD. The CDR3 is CAISEPPTSSQYF. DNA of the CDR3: TGTGCCATCAGTGAGCCCCCTACTAGCTCCCAGTACTTC.

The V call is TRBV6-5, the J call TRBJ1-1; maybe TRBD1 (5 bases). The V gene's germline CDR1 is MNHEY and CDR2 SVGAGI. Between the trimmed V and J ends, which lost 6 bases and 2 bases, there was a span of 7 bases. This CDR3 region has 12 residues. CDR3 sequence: CASRQGNTEAFF. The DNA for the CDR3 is TGTGCCAGCAGGCAGGGCAACACTGAAGCTTTCTTT.

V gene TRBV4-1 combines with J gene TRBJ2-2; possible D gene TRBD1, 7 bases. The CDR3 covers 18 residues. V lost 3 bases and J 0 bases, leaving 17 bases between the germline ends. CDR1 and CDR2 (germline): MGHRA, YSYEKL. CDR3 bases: TGCGCCAGCAGCCACTACAGGGGAGGAGGGGCGAACACCGGGGAGCTGTTTTTT. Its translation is CASSHYRGGGANTGELFF.

CDR3 protein: CASRARGLERNYGYTF. In DNA form, the CDR3 reads TGTGCCAGCAGGGCCAGGGGGCTAGAGAGGAACTATGGCTACACCTTC. The chain links TRBV28 to TRBJ1-2; 8 bases map to TRBD1. Germline values: CDR1 MDHEN, CDR2 SYDVKM. The J segment lost 2 bases and the V segment lost 6 bases, leaving 11 bases of the junction unmatched. The CDR3 totals 16 residues.

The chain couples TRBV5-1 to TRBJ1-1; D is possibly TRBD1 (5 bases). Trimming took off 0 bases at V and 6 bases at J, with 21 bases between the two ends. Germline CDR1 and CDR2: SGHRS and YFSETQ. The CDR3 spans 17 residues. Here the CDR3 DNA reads TGCGCCAGCAGCTTGGCCGGGCAGGGCCCCTTCAGCGCTGAAGCTTTCTTT. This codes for CASSLAGQGPFSAEAFF.

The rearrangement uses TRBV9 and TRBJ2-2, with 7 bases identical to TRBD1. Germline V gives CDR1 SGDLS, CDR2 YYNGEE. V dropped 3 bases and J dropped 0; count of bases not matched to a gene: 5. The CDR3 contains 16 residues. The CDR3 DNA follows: TGTGCCAGCAGCGCGGGACAGTTGGCGAACACCGGGGAGCTGTTTTTT. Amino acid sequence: CASSAGQLANTGELFF.

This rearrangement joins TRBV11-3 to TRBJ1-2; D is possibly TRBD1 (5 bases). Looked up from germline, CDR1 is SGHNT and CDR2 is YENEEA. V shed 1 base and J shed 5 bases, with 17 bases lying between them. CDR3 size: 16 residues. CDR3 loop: CASSLGTPDSLYGYTF. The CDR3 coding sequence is TGTGCCAGCAGCTTAGGGACCCCAGACAGTCTTTATGGCTACACCTTC.

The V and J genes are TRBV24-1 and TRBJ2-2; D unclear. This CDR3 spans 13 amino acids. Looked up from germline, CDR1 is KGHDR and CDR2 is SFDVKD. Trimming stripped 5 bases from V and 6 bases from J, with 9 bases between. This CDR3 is CATSVRNPGELFF. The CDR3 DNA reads TGTGCCACCAGTGTTAGAAATCCCGGGGAGCTGTTTTTT.

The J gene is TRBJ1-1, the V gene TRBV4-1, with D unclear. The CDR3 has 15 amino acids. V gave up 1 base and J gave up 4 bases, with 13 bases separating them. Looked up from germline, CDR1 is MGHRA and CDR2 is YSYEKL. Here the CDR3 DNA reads TGCGCCAGCAGCCAAGGTGGGCGGGCGAGCACTGAAGCTTTCTTT. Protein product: CASSQGGRASTEAFF.